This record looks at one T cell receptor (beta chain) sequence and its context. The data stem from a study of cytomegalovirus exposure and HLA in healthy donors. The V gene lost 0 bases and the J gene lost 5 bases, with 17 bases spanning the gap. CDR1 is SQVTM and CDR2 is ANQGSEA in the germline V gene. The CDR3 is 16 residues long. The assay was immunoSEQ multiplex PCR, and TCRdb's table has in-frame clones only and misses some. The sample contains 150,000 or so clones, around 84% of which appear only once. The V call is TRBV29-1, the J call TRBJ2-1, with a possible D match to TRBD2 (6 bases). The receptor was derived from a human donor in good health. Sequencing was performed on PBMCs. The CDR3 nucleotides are TGCAGCGTTGAAGAGCGACTAGTCCCTCCGAACAATGAGCAGTTCTTC. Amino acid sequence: CSVEERLVPPNNEQFF.